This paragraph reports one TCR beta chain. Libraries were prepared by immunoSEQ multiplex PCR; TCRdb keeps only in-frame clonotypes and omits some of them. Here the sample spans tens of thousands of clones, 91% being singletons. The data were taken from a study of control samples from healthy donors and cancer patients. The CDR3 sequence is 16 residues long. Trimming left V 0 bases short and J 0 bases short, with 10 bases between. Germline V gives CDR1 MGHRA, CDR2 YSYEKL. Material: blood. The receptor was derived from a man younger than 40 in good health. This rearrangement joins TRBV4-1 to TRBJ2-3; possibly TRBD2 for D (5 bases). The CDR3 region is CASSQEEGGSTDTQYF. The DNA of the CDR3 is TGCGCCAGCAGCCAAGAAGAGGGCGGGAGCACAGATACGCAGTATTTT.